This T cell receptor (beta chain) was profiled in a study of follicular helper T cells after annual influenza vaccination. Germline values: CDR1 SGHRS, CDR2 YFSETQ. The CDR3 has 16 residues. Trimming removed 0 bases from V and 4 bases from J, with 17 bases in between. The assay was immunoSEQ multiplex PCR, and TCRdb's table has in-frame clones only and misses some. The sample yields approximately 30,000 clones, roughly 80% seen once. Time point reported: 2014-2015 season, pre-vaccination. V and J are TRBV5-1 and TRBJ2-7, with D uncertain. Specimen: CXCR5+ CD38- circulating T follicular helper cells from blood, collected on the day of influenza vaccination. Subset meaning: circulating Tfh, non-naive CD4+CXCR5+PD-1+ (ICOS+CD38+ or ICOS-CD38-). The receptor's source is an adult who received the influenza vaccine. The DNA for the CDR3 is TGCGCCAGCAGCTTGGACTCCCCGCGGTTATCATACGAGCAGTACTTC. This encodes CASSLDSPRLSYEQYF.